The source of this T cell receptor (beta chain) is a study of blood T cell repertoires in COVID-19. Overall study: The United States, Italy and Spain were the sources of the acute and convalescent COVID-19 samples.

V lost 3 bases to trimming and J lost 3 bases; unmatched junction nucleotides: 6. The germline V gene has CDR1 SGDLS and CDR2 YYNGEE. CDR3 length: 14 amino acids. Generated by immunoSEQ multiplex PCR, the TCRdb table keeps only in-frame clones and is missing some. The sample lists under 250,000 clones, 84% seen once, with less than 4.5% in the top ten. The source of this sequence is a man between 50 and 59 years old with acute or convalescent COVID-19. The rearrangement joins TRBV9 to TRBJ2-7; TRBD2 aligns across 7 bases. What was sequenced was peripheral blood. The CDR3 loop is CASSGGGGGYEQYF. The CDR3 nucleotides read TGTGCCAGCAGCGGGGGAGGCGGGGGCTACGAGCAGTACTTC.